The source of this T cell receptor beta chain is a study of cytomegalovirus exposure and HLA in healthy donors. The wider study: About 85 million unique TCR sequences came from HLA-typed donors in an early release. General study points: Both high specificity and high sensitivity reportedly marked the classifier's diagnosis of cytomegalovirus status.

PCR employed 60 Vbeta and 13 Jbeta primers. Method: immunoSEQ multiplex PCR; TCRdb's copy keeps in-frame clones and lacks some. The sample lists some 120,000 clones; around 84% were seen once. With respect to this clone: No antigen is known for it.

Germline V gene sequence: CDR1 MGHRA, CDR2 YSYEKL. The CDR3 totals 14 residues. Deletions cut 8 bases from V and 2 bases from J, with 16 bases between. The gene calls are TRBV4-1 and TRBJ2-7; maybe TRBD1 (5 bases). Sequencing was done on a sample of PBMCs. This sequence originates from a woman younger than 30 in good health and CMV-seropositive. CDR3 nucleotides: TGCGCCAGCGCACCCCTCGTAGGGGCCTACGAGCAGTACTTC. Translation gives CASAPLVGAYEQYF.